This T cell receptor beta chain was found in a study of PD-1 blockade in classical Hodgkin lymphoma. The V end lost 4 bases, the J end lost 3 bases, and 12 bases lay between the germline ends. The germline gives CDR1 SEHNR, CDR2 FQNEAQ (reference sequence). The CDR3 contains 15 residues. Using immunoSEQ multiplex PCR, the repertoire was profiled, and TCRdb retains in-frame clones only, with some absent. Here the sample spans roughly 100,000 clones, roughly nine tenths being singletons. As for time point: cycle 4 day 1 (C4D1), after 6 weeks of nivolumab. Relapses following autologous stem cell transplantation were seen in all patients, with brentuximab vedotin exposure varying.

Here the sequenced sample was peripheral blood mononuclear cells (PBMCs), taken before the fourth cycle of nivolumab. This TCR derives from a human donor with classical Hodgkin lymphoma. The chain combines TRBV7-9 with TRBJ1-4; D may be TRBD1 (5 bases). As DNA, the CDR3 is TGTGCCAGCAGCTCCGAGGGGAGCGCTAATGAAAAACTGTTTTTT. It codes for CASSSEGSANEKLFF.